This T cell receptor beta chain was observed in a study of T cells in Graves' hyperthyroidism and ophthalmopathy (dated by TCRdb to the late 2010s). General notes on the study: Peripheral blood samples were taken at the time of initial diagnosis, prior to any treatment. TCR V-J signatures able to tell the groups apart were searched for in a discovery cohort of 100 patients, of whom around 43 had Graves' ophthalmopathy and 55 to 65 had stable Graves' hyperthyroidism. Thyroid tissue and blood T-cell repertoires from about six Graves' hyperthyroidism patients were also compared in the study. Prospective prediction of ophthalmopathy was tested in an independent validation cohort of fewer than 20 hyperthyroidism patients and some 17 patients who later progressed to ophthalmopathy. After sampling, hyperthyroidism patients received methimazole starting at 30 mg daily, and ophthalmopathy patients received high-dose intravenous methylprednisolone. The paper describes TCR Vbeta CDR3 sequencing of 135 peripheral blood samples, made up of roughly 45 ophthalmopathy patients, 70 to 75 hyperthyroidism patients and about 17 progressor patients. The 85 to 100 discovery patients were randomly split 7:3 into training and test sets. General study outcomes and caveats: Most expanded thyroid clonotypes (frequency above 0.001) were also detected in blood, suggesting blood repertoires may reflect thyroid immune responses. A model built on a 13 V-J signature distinguished ophthalmopathy from stable hyperthyroidism, reaching about 88% sensitivity and about 81% specificity in cross-validation and 80%/75% in testing. No statistical method was used to fix the sample size in advance, and group allocation was not hidden from the investigators. In validation, the model predicted progression to ophthalmopathy a median of about 6 months before onset, with over 55% sensitivity and 72.22% specificity.

TCR beta CDR3 regions were amplified from RNA transcripts. The TCR CDR3 was subjected to a first round of RT-PCR using the HTBI primer set and the Qiagen OneStep RT-PCR kit. Libraries were constructed in a second round of multiplex PCR, after which size selection and purification were carried out. Sequencing of the libraries was done on an Illumina HiSeq2000 using paired-end 100 bp reads. The authors processed their data as follows. SOAPnuke was used to process the raw data, throwing out any read that contained adapters or uncalled bases, had a mean Phred below 15, or lacked an exact constant-primer or identifier match. High-quality paired reads were merged with COPE v1.2.5, and unique nucleotide sequences were defined as clonotypes. MiTCR v1.1 was used to align clonotypes to the IMGT TRBV, TRBD and TRBJ reference segments. The analysis was restricted to V-J combinations with a frequency above 0.0001, which together covered 99% to 99.2% of the repertoires. A TCS score was defined as the ratio between F50 (clonal expansion) and ExV (chaos), using BLOSUM62-based TCRdist between CDR3 peptides within each V-J. Welch's t-statistics and random forest reduced roughly 530 V-J features to 10 to 15, which were used in a naive Bayes classifier (R e1071). The public reads were reprocessed in TCRdb via fastp at Q25 and MiXCR, keeping in-frame beta chains. Rows are combined by CDR3 protein, so each entry shows the most common genes and DNA. TCRdb, rather than the study authors, made the V and J calls. The sample table records approximately 690,000 distinct CDR3 sequences; about 15% of these occur just once. The ten largest clones take up approximately 12% of the sample.

Moderately to severely active disease, a Clinical Activity Score of at least 3, a NOSPECS grade of at least 4, and a duration under 3 months were present in ophthalmopathy patients. Any patient with an uncontrolled infection, another autoimmune disease, pregnancy or lactation was excluded. Clinical symptoms, serum thyroxine and TRAb, thyroid ultrasound, and orbital computed tomography formed the basis for the diagnoses. PBMCs were separated from 8 to 10 ml of fresh peripheral blood using Ficoll-Paque density gradient centrifugation. Total RNA was extracted using Trizol reagent, and RNA quality was assessed on an Agilent 2100 Bioanalyzer. This clonotype was detected many times. Its antigen remains undetermined. No per-base quality is available; no much larger clone lies one base away. The CDR3 measures 15 amino acids from cysteine to phenylalanine. Just the 45-base CDR3 DNA is kept, in frame starting at base 1. CDR1 SGHVS and CDR2 FQNEAQ are derived from the germline V gene. V has 5 bases trimmed and J has 3 bases trimmed; junction bases matching no gene number 6.

Material for sequencing was blood. The receptor was derived from a woman aged 45-59 years with Graves' ophthalmopathy. The chain couples TRBV7-8 to TRBJ2-7, and TRBD2 matches 11 of the central bases. The CDR3 corresponds to CASSALAGASYEQYF. The DNA reads TGTGCCAGCAGCGCACTAGCGGGAGCGAGCTACGAGCAGTACTTC.